The T cell receptor (beta chain) described here comes from a study of cytomegalovirus exposure and HLA in healthy donors. Sequencing used immunoSEQ multiplex PCR; TCRdb keeps in-frame clones, though not all of them. The sample contains some 76,000 clones, approximately 95% of which appear only once. This TCR was sampled from a woman between 18 and 29 years old in good health and CMV-seronegative. The specimen sequenced was PBMCs.

This CDR3 is CASSGDREASYEQYF. The CDR3 DNA is TGTGCCAGCAGTGGAGACAGGGAAGCTTCCTACGAGCAGTACTTC. The rearrangement joins TRBV2 to TRBJ2-7; 7 nucleotides agree with TRBD1. The CDR3 contains 15 residues. From germline, CDR1 is SNHLY and CDR2 FYNNEI. The V gene end was trimmed by 4 bases and the J gene end by 1 base; junction bases not matched to a gene: 7.